Below, 21 T cell receptor beta chains from the same sample are listed, as sequenced in a study of early T cells in non-severe SARS-CoV-2 infection. TCRdb re-analysed the 5' RACE reads in MiXCR, keeping a single row per CDR3 protein. Among around 81,000 distinct CDR3 sequences listed, 11% to 15% were seen once. Sequenced material: whole blood. Receptor source: an adult who was a healthcare worker with PCR-confirmed SARS-CoV-2 infection or an uninfected control (not recorded which).

This clonotype was seen a few times. The gene calls are TRBV29-1 and TRBJ1-1; D remains unclear. The CDR3 extends over 11 amino acids. CDR1 and CDR2 from the germline V gene are SQVTM and ANQGSEA. V gave up 3 bases and J gave up 6 bases, with 8 bases separating them. In DNA form, the CDR3 reads TGCAGCGTTGAGCGGGGTCCTGAAGCTTTCTTT. It encodes CSVERGPEAFF.

This clonotype was seen a handful of times. V and J are TRBV7-7 and TRBJ2-5; the D gene is possibly TRBD1 (6 bases). The CDR3 length is 14 residues. Germline CDR1 reads SSHAT; CDR2 reads FNYEAQ (reference sequence). The V and J ends lost 5 bases and 3 bases respectively, with 13 bases between them. DNA for the CDR3: TGTGCCAGCAGCGCCCTCAGGGGAGAAGAGACCCAGTACTTC. Its protein product is CASSALRGEETQYF.

In its sample, this clonotype was seen many times. The chain recombines TRBV20-1 with TRBJ2-3; D is uncertain. The CDR3 runs to 11 residues. The V end lost 4 bases, the J end lost 6 bases, and 8 bases lay between the germline ends. Germline loops: CDR1 DFQATT, CDR2 SNEGSKA (reference sequence). Here the CDR3 reads CSAILGDTQYF. The CDR3 DNA reads as TGCAGTGCTATACTTGGGGATACGCAGTATTTT.

The gene calls are TRBV10-3 and TRBJ2-7; 8 bases match TRBD1. The J segment lost 2 bases and the V segment lost 4 bases, leaving 4 bases of the junction unmatched. This CDR3 region has 14 residues. The germline V gene encodes CDR1 ENHRY and CDR2 SYGVKD. The CDR3 coding sequence is TGTGCCATCAGTGCAAGGACAGGGACCTACGAGCAGTACTTC. Its translation is CAISARTGTYEQYF.

The chain recombines TRBV29-1 with TRBJ2-3; perhaps TRBD2 as D (6 bases). CDR1 is SQVTM, CDR2 ANQGSEA, per germline. The V and J ends lost 7 bases and 6 bases respectively, with 14 bases between them. CDR3 length: 12 residues. The CDR3 DNA follows: TGCAGCGCCCGACTAGGGCCGGATACGCAGTATTTT. Its translation: CSARLGPDTQYF.

The chain couples TRBV30 to TRBJ1-4; D is unresolved. The CDR3 is made up of 13 amino acids. In germline, CDR1 is GTSNPN, CDR2 SVGIG (reference sequence). V was shortened by 2 bases and J by 3 bases, with 7 bases between the two germline ends. CDR3 in DNA: TGTGCCTGGAGTATGGGGTCTAATGAAAAACTGTTTTTT. As protein: CAWSMGSNEKLFF. Using reference TRBV30 and TRBJ1-4 for the parts outside the CDR3, the full variable domain is SQTIHQWPATLVQPVGSPLSLECTVEGTSNPNLYWYRQAAGRGLQLLFYSVGIGQISSEVPQNLSASRPQDRQFILSSKKLLLSDSGFYLCAWSMGSNEKLFFGSGTQLSVL.

This clonotype appeared many times. The CDR3 sequence is CASSGWGGRETQYF. The CDR3 DNA follows: TGTGCCAGCAGTGGCTGGGGGGGCCGGGAGACCCAGTACTTC. The chain joins TRBV28 to TRBJ2-5; D perhaps matches TRBD2 (7 bases). V lost 5 bases and J 5 bases, leaving 15 bases between the germline ends. Germline CDR1 MDHEN, CDR2 SYDVKM. There are 14 residues in the CDR3.

The J gene is TRBJ2-3, the V gene TRBV11-2; 8 bases map to TRBD2. Germline CDR1 is SGHAT and CDR2 is FQNNGV. With 3 bases clipped from V and 2 bases from J, the junction kept 4 bases outside the gene matches. The CDR3 is made up of 15 amino acids. The CDR3 bases are TGTGCCAGCAGCTTCCGACTAGCGATCACAGATACGCAGTATTTT. Translating gives CASSFRLAITDTQYF.

This clonotype came up many times. J is TRBJ2-6 and V is TRBV4-3; unclear D gene. The CDR3 is 16 amino acids. Trimming pared 0 bases from V and 1 base from J, leaving 7 bases between. Germline assignment: CDR1 LGHNA and CDR2 YSLEER. For the CDR3, the DNA is TGCGCCAGCAGCCAAGATCGACAATCTGGGGCCAACGTCCTGACTTTC. This translates into CASSQDRQSGANVLTF.

The chain joins TRBV28 to TRBJ1-4; D not certain. V was cut by 7 bases and J by 5 bases, with 14 bases left in between. CDR1 is MDHEN and CDR2 is SYDVKM in the germline V gene. CDR3 length: 14 residues. The CDR3 spells CASTKPGPNEKLFF. As DNA, the CDR3 is TGTGCCAGCACCAAACCTGGACCGAATGAAAAACTGTTTTTT.

The chain carries TRBV6-5 and TRBJ2-7; TRBD1 matches 11 bases. The CDR3 has 14 amino acids. CDR1 and CDR2 from the germline V gene are MNHEY and SVGAGI. With 4 bases clipped from V and 6 bases from J, the junction kept 5 bases outside the gene matches. The CDR3 reads CASSSGTGGVEQYF. The DNA of the CDR3 is TGTGCCAGCAGTTCAGGGACAGGGGGTGTCGAGCAGTACTTC.

There are a few counts of this clonotype. The V and J genes are TRBV7-2 and TRBJ1-5, with TRBD1 matching 7 bases. This CDR3 is 15 amino acids long. The trim removed 2 bases at V and 4 bases at J, leaving 5 bases unmatched. Germline assignment: CDR1 SGHTA and CDR2 FQGNSA. The chain's CDR3 is CASSLWGQPNQPQHF. The CDR3 DNA sequence: TGTGCCAGCAGCTTATGGGGACAGCCAAATCAGCCCCAGCATTTT. Full variable domain (remainder filled in from reference TRBV7-2 and TRBJ1-5): GAGVSQSPSNKVTEKGKDVELRCDPISGHTALYWYRQSLGQGLEFLIYFQGNSAPDKSGLPSDRFSAERTGGSVSTLTIQRTQQEDSAVYLCASSLWGQPNQPQHFGDGTRLSIL.

This sequence joins TRBV7-2 and TRBJ1-2; D unresolved. CDR3 length equals 14 residues. The germline V gene encodes CDR1 SGHTA and CDR2 FQGNSA. The V end was cut by 5 bases, the J end by 0 bases, with 10 bases between. The CDR3 protein is CASSPWQSNYGYTF. In nucleotides, the CDR3 is TGTGCCAGCAGCCCCTGGCAGTCTAACTATGGCTACACCTTC.

There are a few counts of this clonotype. This CDR3 reads CASARSAGELFF. CDR3 nucleotides: TGTGCCAGTGCCAGGTCGGCCGGGGAGCTGTTTTTT. The gene calls are TRBV19 and TRBJ2-2; D gene unclear. Trimming left V 8 bases short and J 6 bases short, with 10 bases between. Germline CDR1 reads LNHDA; CDR2 reads SQIVND (reference sequence). This CDR3 spans 12 amino acids.

This clonotype was seen a few times. This chain connects TRBV12-3 or TRBV12-4 to TRBJ1-4; D gene unclear. The V end was cut by 3 bases, the J end by 3 bases, with 8 bases between. The CDR3 has 14 residues. CDR3 loop: CASSLGSSNEKLFF. CDR3 DNA sequence: TGTGCCAGCAGTTTGGGGTCTTCTAATGAAAAACTGTTTTTT.

This chain connects TRBV5-6 to TRBJ1-5; 11 bases fit TRBD1. CDR1 and CDR2 from the germline V gene are SGHDT and YYEEEE. CDR3 size: 17 residues. The V and J ends lost 4 bases and 6 bases, in that order; junction bases with no gene match: 12. In DNA, the CDR3 is TGTGCCAGCAGCAGGACAGGGGGCGTCGGGTTTTTTCAGCCCCAGCATTTT. It codes for CASSRTGGVGFFQPQHF.

This clonotype was counted only a few times. J is TRBJ2-1 and V is TRBV20-1, with TRBD1 matching 9 bases. V shed 0 bases, J shed 6 bases, and the junction held 6 bases outside the gene matches. The CDR3 contains 15 residues. Per the germline V gene, CDR1 is DFQATT and CDR2 is SNEGSKA (reference sequence). CDR3 protein: CSARDLLTGGNEQFF. The CDR3 region has the DNA TGCAGTGCTAGAGATTTATTGACAGGGGGCAATGAGCAGTTCTTC.

In its sample, this clonotype was seen a few times. The CDR3 reads CASSPAGQGAYEQYF. The CDR3, as DNA: TGTGCCAGCAGCCCCGCGGGACAGGGGGCGTATGAGCAGTACTTC. The V gene is TRBV7-9, the J gene TRBJ2-7, with 12 bases aligning to TRBD1. This CDR3 comprises 15 residues. CDR1 is SEHNR, CDR2 FQNEAQ, per germline (reference sequence). With V trimmed by 5 bases and J by 7 bases, 9 bases remained unmatched.

This clonotype was observed many times. This chain connects TRBV6-2 or TRBV6-3 to TRBJ1-1; D not certain. The germline V gene encodes CDR1 MNHEY and CDR2 SVGEGT. The CDR3 has 12 amino acids. Trimming shortened V by 5 bases and J by 4 bases, and 8 bases separated the two germline ends. CDR3 residues: CASSSSGTEAFF. CDR3 nucleotide sequence: TGTGCCAGCAGTAGTTCGGGCACTGAAGCTTTCTTT.

A few counts support this clonotype. The CDR3 is CASSFPSGGPSSYNEQFF. The CDR3 nucleotides are TGTGCCAGCAGCTTCCCTAGCGGGGGCCCAAGCTCCTACAATGAGCAGTTCTTC. This sequence joins TRBV7-9 and TRBJ2-1; 10 bases map to TRBD2. The germline gives CDR1 SEHNR, CDR2 FQNEAQ (reference sequence). CDR3 length: 18 amino acids. V trimming: 3 bases; J trimming: 0 bases; junction bases outside the gene matches: 8.

The chain joins TRBV27 to TRBJ2-7; D may be TRBD1 (6 bases). The CDR3 is made up of 14 amino acids. V lost 7 bases and J 0 bases, leaving 13 bases between the germline ends. Germline loops: CDR1 MNHEY, CDR2 SMNVEV (reference sequence). The CDR3 loop reads CASKPRQDSYEQYF. CDR3 DNA sequence: TGTGCCAGCAAGCCCAGACAGGACTCCTACGAGCAGTACTTC.